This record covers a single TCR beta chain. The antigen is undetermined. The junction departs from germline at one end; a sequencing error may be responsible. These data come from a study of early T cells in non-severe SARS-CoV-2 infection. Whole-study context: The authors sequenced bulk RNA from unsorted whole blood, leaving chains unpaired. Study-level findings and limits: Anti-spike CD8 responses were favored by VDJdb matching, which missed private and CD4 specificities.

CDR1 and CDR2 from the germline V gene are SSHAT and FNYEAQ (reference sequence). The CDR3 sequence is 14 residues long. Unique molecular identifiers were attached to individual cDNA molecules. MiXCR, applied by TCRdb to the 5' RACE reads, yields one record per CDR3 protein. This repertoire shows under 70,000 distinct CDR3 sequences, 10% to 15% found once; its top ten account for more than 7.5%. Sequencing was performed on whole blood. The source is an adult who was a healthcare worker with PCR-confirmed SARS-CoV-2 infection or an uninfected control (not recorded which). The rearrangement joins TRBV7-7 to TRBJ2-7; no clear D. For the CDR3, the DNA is TGTGCTAGCAGCCTGGGTACTGGGTCCTACGAGCAGTACTTC. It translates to CASSLGTGSYEQYF.